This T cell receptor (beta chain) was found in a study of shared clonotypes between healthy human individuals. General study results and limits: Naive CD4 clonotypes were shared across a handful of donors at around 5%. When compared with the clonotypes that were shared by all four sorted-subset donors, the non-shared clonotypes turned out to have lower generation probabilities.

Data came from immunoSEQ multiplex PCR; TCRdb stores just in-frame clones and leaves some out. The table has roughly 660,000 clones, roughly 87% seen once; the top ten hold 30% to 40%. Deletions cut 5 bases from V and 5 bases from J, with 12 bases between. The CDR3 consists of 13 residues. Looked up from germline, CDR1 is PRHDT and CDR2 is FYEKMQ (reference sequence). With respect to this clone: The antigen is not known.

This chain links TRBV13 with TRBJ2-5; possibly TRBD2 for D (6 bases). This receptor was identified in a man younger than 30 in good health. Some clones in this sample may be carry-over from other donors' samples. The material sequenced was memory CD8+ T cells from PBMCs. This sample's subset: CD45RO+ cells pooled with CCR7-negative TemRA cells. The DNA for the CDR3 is TGTGCCAGCAGCCCAGGGACTCCGGAGACCCAGTACTTC. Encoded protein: CASSPGTPETQYF.